The TCR beta chain described here comes from a study of tumour-infiltrating T cells in Burkitt lymphoma. The overall study: This cohort included all epidemiological subtypes of Burkitt lymphoma. Survival, overall and progression-free, tracked with productive clonality.

Germline CDR1 reads SGHVS; CDR2 reads FQNEAQ. The J segment lost 0 bases and the V segment lost 2 bases, leaving 14 bases of the junction unmatched. The CDR3 has 20 amino acids. Method: immunoSEQ multiplex PCR; TCRdb's copy keeps in-frame clones and lacks some. Of more than 40,000 clones in the sample, around 32% were seen once. This clonotype originated in a human donor with Burkitt lymphoma. The genes are TRBV7-8 and TRBJ2-1; 9 bases fit TRBD2. The sequenced material came from tumor tissue. CDR3 region: CASSLPLRLAGPSSYNEQFF. The DNA for the CDR3 is TGTGCCAGCAGCTTACCCCTGCGGCTAGCGGGACCGAGCTCCTACAATGAGCAGTTCTTC.